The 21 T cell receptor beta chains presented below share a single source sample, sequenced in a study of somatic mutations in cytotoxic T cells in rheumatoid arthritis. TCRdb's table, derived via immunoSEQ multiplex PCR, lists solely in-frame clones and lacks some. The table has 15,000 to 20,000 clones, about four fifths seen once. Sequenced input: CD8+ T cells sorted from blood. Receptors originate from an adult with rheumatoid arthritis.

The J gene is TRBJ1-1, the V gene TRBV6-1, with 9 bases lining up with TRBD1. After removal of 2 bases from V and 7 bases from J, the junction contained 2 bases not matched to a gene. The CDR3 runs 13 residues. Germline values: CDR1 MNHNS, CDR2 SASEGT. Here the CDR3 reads CASSETGGVEAFF. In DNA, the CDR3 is TGTGCCAGCAGTGAAACAGGGGGCGTTGAAGCTTTCTTT.

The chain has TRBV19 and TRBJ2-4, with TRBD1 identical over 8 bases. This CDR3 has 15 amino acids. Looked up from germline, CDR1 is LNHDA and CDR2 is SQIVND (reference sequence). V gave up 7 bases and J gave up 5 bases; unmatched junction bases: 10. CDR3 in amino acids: CASNTDRGAQNIQYF. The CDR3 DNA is TGTGCCAGTAATACTGACAGGGGTGCGCAAAACATTCAGTACTTC.

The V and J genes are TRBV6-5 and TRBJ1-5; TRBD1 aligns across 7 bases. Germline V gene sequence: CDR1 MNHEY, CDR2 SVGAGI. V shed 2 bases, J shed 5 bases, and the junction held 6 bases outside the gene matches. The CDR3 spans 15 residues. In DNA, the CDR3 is TGTGCCAGCAGTTACCCCGGAGGACAGGATCAGCCCCAGCATTTT. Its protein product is CASSYPGGQDQPQHF.

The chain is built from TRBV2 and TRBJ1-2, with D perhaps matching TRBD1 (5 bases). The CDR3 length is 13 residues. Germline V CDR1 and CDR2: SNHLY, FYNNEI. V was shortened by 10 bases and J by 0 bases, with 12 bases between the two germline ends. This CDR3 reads CATDRGANYGYTF. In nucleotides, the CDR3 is TGTGCCACCGACCGGGGGGCTAACTATGGCTACACCTTC.

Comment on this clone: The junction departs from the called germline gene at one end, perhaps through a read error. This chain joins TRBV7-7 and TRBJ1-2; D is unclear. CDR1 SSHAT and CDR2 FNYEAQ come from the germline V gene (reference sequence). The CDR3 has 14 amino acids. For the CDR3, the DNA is TGTGCTAGCAGTCCGCATGTGGAGGTGGGTGGCTACACCTTC. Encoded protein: CASSPHVEVGGYTF.

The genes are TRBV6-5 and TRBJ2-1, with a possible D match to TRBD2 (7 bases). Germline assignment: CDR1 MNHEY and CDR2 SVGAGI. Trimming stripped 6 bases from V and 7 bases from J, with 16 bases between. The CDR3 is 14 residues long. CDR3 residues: CASRGQSGGNEQFF. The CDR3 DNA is TGTGCCAGCAGAGGACAGTCCGGGGGGAATGAGCAGTTCTTC.

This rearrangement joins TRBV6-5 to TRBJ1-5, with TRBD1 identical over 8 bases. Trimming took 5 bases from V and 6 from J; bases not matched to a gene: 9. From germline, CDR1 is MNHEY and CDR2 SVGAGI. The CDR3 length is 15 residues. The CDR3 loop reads CASSGQGGSGQPQHF. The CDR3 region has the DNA TGTGCCAGCAGTGGACAGGGTGGTTCTGGTCAGCCCCAGCATTTT.

The CDR3 coding sequence is TGTGCCAGTGGCTCCCCCCTAGCGAGGGCCGGAGAGCAGTTCTTC. Protein: CASGSPLARAGEQFF. This sequence joins TRBV19 and TRBJ2-1, with D possibly matching TRBD2 (6 bases). Trimming removed 8 bases from V and 10 bases from J, with 24 bases in between. Germline CDR1 LNHDA, CDR2 SQIVND (reference sequence). This CDR3 is 15 amino acids long.

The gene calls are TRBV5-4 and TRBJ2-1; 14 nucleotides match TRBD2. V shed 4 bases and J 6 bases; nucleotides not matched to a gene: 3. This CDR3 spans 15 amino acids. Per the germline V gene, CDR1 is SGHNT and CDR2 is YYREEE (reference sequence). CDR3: CASSVGLAGGNEQFF. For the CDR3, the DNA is TGTGCCAGCAGCGTCGGACTAGCGGGAGGCAATGAGCAGTTCTTC.

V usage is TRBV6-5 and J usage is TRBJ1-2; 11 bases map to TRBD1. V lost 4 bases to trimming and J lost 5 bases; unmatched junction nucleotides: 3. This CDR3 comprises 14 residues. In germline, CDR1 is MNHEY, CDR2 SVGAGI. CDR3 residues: CASSSGTGGYGYTF. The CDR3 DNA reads TGTGCCAGCAGTTCCGGGACAGGGGGGTATGGCTACACCTTC.

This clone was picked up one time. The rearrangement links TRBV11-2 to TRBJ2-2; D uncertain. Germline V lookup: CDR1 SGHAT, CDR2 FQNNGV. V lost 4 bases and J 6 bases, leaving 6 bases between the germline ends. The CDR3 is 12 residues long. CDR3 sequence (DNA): TGTGCCAGCAGCTGGCGGCCCGGGGAGCTGTTTTTT. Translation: CASSWRPGELFF.

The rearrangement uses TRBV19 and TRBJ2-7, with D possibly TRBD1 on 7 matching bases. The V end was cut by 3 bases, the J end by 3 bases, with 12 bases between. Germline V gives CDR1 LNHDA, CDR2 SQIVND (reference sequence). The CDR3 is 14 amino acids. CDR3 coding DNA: TGTGCCAGTAGTATCGGGCAGGGGGGCTACGAGCAGTACTTC. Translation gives CASSIGQGGYEQYF.

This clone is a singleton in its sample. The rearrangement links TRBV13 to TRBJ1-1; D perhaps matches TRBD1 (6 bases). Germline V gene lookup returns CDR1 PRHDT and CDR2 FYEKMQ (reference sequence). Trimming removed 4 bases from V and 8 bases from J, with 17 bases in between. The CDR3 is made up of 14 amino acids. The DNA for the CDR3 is TGTGCCAGCAGCTCGGAGGACAGATCTTCGGAAGCTTTCTTT. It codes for CASSSEDRSSEAFF.

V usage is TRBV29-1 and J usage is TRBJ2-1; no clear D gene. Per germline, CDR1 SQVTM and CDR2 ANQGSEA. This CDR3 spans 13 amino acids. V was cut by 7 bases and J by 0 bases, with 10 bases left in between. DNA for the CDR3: TGCAGCGCCAAGTCTATCTCCTACAATGAGCAGTTCTTC. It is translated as CSAKSISYNEQFF.

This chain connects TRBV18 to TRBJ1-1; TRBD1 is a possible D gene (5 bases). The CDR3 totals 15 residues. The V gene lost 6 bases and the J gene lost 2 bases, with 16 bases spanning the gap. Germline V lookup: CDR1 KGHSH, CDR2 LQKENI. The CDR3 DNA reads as TGTGCCAGCTCTCGACAAGACAGAGGAAACACTGAAGCTTTCTTT. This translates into CASSRQDRGNTEAFF. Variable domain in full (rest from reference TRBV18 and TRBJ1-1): NAGVMQNPRHLVRRRGQEARLRCSPMKGHSHVYWYRQLPEEGLKFMVYLQKENIIDESGMPKERFSAEFPKEGPSILRIQQVVRGDSAAYFCASSRQDRGNTEAFFGQGTRLTVV.

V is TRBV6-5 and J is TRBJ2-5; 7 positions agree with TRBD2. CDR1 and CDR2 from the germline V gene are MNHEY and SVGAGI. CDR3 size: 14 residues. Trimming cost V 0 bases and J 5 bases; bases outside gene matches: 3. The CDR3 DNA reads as TGTGCCAGCAGTTACTCGACAGCGGGGGAGACCCAGTACTTC. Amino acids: CASSYSTAGETQYF.

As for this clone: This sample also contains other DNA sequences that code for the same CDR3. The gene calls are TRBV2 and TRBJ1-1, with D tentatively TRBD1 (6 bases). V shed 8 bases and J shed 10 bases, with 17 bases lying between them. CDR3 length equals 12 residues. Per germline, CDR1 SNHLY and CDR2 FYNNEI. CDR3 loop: CASHVDSGAAFF. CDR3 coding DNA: TGTGCCAGCCACGTTGACTCAGGGGCAGCTTTCTTT.

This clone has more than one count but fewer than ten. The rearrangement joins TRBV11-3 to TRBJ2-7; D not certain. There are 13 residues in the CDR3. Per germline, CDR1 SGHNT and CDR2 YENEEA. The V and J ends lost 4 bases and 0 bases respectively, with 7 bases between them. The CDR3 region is CASSSALSYEQYF. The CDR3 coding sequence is TGTGCCAGCAGCTCCGCTCTCTCCTACGAGCAGTACTTC.

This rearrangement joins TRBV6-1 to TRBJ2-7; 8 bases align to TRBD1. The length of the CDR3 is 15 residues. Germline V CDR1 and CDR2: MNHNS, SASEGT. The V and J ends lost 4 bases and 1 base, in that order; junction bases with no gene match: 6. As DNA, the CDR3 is TGTGCCAGCAGTGCTGGGGGGACAGGATCCTACGAGCAGTACTTC. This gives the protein CASSAGGTGSYEQYF.

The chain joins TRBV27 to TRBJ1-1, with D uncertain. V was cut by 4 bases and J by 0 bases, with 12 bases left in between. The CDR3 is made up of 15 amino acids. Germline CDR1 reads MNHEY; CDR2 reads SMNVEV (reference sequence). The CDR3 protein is CASSSQGLMNTEAFF. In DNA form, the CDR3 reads TGTGCCAGCAGTTCCCAAGGACTGATGAACACTGAAGCTTTCTTT.

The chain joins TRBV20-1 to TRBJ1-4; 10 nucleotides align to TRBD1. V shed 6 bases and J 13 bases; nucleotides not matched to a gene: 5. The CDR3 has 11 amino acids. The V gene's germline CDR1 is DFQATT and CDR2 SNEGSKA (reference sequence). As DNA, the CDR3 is TGCAGTGCCCTGACAGGGGGCAGACTGTTTTTT. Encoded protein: CSALTGGRLFF.